The rows below give T cell receptor beta chains drawn from one sample of a study of blood T cells in healthy people across ages. TCRdb ran MiXCR on the 5' RACE reads and lists one entry per CDR3 protein. The profile shows 1.2 million to 1.5 million distinct CDR3 sequences, 42% of them singletons. Sequenced material: blood. The receptor source for this set is a woman between 18 and 29 years old in good health. The CDR3 runs from the conserved cysteine through the conserved F or W. The D gene is left open where the match is weak. Clone size, where shown, is once, few, many, or a class for clones that have expanded.

d_call clone_size j_call v_call cdr3_aa cdr3_nt
. few TRBJ2-1 TRBV27 CASSSYTLGDEQFF TGTGCCAGCAGTTCATATACCCTCGGGGATGAGCAGTTCTTC
. . TRBJ1-2 TRBV29-1 CSVERGNGYTF TGCAGCGTTGAAAGGGGGAATGGCTACACCTTC
TRBD1 . TRBJ2-7 TRBV5-1 CASSPMGQTHYEQYF TGCGCCAGCAGCCCAATGGGACAGACCCACTACGAGCAGTACTTC
. few TRBJ2-3 TRBV18 CASSHRNTDTQYF TGTGCCAGCTCACACCGCAACACAGATACGCAGTATTTT
. few TRBJ2-2 TRBV2 CASSEAALTNTGELFF TGTGCCAGCAGTGAAGCGGCCCTGACGAACACCGGGGAGCTGTTTTTT
TRBD2 . TRBJ2-2 TRBV20-1 CSAGTSGLNTGELFF TGCAGTGCCGGGACTAGCGGGCTAAACACCGGGGAGCTGTTTTTT
. . TRBJ2-1 TRBV20-1 CSAPDSGFLFF TGCAGTGCCCCGGACAGTGGGTTTTTGTTCTTC
TRBD2 . TRBJ2-1 TRBV13 CASSRWTQRGGKQETQFF TGTGCCAGCAGCCGTTGGACGCAGCGGGGGGGCAAACAAGAGACCCAGTTCTTC
TRBD2 . TRBJ2-1 TRBV9 CASSGVAGGRNEQFF TGTGCCAGCAGCGGTGTAGCGGGGGGTAGGAATGAGCAGTTCTTC
. . TRBJ1-2 TRBV29-1 CSVTRTLTSGYTF TGCAGCGTTACCAGAACATTAACTAGTGGCTACACCTTC
. . TRBJ1-2 TRBV12-3/TRBV12-4 CASSLSVGVVYTF TGTGCCAGCAGTTTAAGTGTCGGGGTAGTCTACACCTTC
. few TRBJ2-5 TRBV10-3 CAISDRAGPVQETQYF TGTGCCATCAGTGACAGGGCAGGCCCTGTTCAAGAGACCCAGTACTTC
. . TRBJ2-3 TRBV5-1 CASSQHGQLTDTQYF TGCGCCAGCAGCCAGCACGGGCAGCTAACAGATACGCAGTATTTT
. few TRBJ2-3 TRBV7-9 CASSLGEGTDSDTQYF TGTGCCAGCAGCTTAGGGGAGGGGACAGATTCAGATACGCAGTATTTT
TRBD1 . TRBJ2-7 TRBV15 CATGTGGYQQYF TGTGCCACCGGGACAGGGGGCTACCAGCAGTACTTC
. . TRBJ2-1 TRBV29-1 CSVLIPGSSVGFF TGCAGCGTCCTCATCCCAGGAAGCTCTGTGGGGTTCTTC
TRBD2 many TRBJ2-7 TRBV18 CASSPGLAGVYEQYF TGTGCCAGCAGCCCGGGACTAGCGGGAGTTTACGAGCAGTACTTC
. . TRBJ1-5 TRBV6-2/TRBV6-3 CASSYSKSGAYSNQPQHF TGTGCCAGCAGTTACTCGAAATCCGGAGCCTATAGCAATCAGCCCCAGCATTTT
. . TRBJ2-7 TRBV12-3/TRBV12-4 CARLGVYEQYF TGTGCCCGTTTGGGGGTCTACGAGCAGTACTTC
. few TRBJ1-6 TRBV5-1 CASSFNVLQGASGNSPLHF TGCGCCAGCAGCTTCAACGTCCTTCAGGGCGCGTCGGGTAATTCACCCCTCCACTTT
. few TRBJ2-1 TRBV9 CASSVSGEPYNEQFF TGTGCCAGCTCCGTAAGTGGGGAGCCCTACAATGAGCAGTTCTTC
. . TRBJ1-1 TRBV11-2 CASSLAVLNTEAFF TGTGCCAGCAGCTTAGCGGTTTTGAACACTGAAGCTTTCTTT
TRBD2 . TRBJ2-3 TRBV30 CAWSVVLAGSDTQYF TGTGCCTGGAGTGTGGTACTAGCGGGATCAGATACGCAGTATTTT
. . TRBJ2-7 TRBV4-1 CASSSLAVTYEQYF TGCGCCAGCAGCTCCCTCGCGGTTACCTACGAGCAGTACTTC
. . TRBJ1-1 TRBV25-1 CASTPWGNTEAFF TGTGCCAGCACCCCGTGGGGAAACACTGAAGCTTTCTTT
TRBD1 . TRBJ2-1 TRBV20-1 CSARGAGGFRDNEQFF TGCAGTGCTAGAGGGGCAGGGGGCTTCAGGGACAATGAGCAGTTCTTC
. . TRBJ2-7 TRBV6-6 CASIYSQGSYEQYF TGTGCCAGCATTTATAGTCAGGGCTCGTACGAGCAGTACTTC
TRBD2 . TRBJ2-7 TRBV7-9 CASTGTTHYEQYF TGTGCCAGCACCGGGACTACCCACTACGAGCAGTACTTC